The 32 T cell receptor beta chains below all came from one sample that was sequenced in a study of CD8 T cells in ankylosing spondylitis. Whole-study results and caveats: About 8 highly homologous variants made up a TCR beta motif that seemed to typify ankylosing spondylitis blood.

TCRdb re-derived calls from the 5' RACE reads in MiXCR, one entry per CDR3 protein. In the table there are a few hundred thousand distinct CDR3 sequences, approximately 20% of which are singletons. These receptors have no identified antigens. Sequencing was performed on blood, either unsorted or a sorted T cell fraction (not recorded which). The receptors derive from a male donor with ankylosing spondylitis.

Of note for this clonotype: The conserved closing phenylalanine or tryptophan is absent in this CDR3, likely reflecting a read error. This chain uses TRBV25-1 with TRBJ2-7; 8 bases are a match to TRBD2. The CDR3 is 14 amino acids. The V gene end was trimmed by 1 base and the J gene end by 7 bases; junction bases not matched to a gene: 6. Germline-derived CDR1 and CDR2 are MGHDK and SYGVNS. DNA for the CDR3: TGTGCCAGCAGTGAATCTAGCGGGCTGGAGGAGCAGTACTAC. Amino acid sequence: CASSESSGLEEQYY.

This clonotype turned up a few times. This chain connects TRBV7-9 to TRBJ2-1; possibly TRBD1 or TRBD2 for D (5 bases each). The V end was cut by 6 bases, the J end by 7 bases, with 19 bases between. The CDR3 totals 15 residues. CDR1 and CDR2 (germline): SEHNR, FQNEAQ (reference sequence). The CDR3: CASRSRDPVGNEQFF. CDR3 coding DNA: TGTGCCAGCAGGTCCAGGGACCCAGTCGGGAATGAGCAGTTCTTC.

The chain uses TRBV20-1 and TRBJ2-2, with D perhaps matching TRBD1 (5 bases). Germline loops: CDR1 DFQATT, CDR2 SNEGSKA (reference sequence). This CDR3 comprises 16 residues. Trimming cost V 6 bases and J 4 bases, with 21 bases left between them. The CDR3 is CSATRSRTQGTGELFF. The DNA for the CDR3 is TGCAGTGCCACCCGGTCGCGGACCCAGGGCACCGGGGAGCTGTTTTTT.

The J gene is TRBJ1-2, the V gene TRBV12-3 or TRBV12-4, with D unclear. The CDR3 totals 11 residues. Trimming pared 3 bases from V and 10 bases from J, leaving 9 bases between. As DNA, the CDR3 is TGTGCCAGCAGTTTCGGCGGAATCTACACCTTC. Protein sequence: CASSFGGIYTF.

The CDR3 here is CASSSRSSGPYNEQFF. The CDR3 bases are TGTGCCAGCAGTAGCCGGAGTAGCGGGCCCTACAATGAGCAGTTCTTC. The rearrangement links TRBV2 to TRBJ2-1; TRBD2 matches 7 bases. Germline lookup yields CDR1 SNHLY and CDR2 FYNNEI. Trimming took 5 bases from V and 2 from J; bases not matched to a gene: 9. The length of the CDR3 is 16 residues.

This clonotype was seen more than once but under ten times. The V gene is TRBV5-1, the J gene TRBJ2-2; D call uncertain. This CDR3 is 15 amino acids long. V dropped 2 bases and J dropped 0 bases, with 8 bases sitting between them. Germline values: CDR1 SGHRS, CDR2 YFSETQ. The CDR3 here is CASSFQPTNTGELFF. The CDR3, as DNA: TGCGCCAGCAGCTTTCAGCCAACGAACACCGGGGAGCTGTTTTTT.

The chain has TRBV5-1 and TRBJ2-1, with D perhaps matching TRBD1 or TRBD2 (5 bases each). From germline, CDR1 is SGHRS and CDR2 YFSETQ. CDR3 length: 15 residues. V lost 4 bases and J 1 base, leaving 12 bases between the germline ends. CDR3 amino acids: CASSPGPQSYNEQFF. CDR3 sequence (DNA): TGCGCCAGCAGCCCGGGACCCCAATCCTACAATGAGCAGTTCTTC.

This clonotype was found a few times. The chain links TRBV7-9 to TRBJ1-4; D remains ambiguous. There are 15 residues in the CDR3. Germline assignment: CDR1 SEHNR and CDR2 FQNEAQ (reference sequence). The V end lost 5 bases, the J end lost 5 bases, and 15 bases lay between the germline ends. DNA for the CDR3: TGTGCCAGCAGCCCTTACGGCGTAGCCAATGAAAAACTGTTTTTT. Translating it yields CASSPYGVANEKLFF.

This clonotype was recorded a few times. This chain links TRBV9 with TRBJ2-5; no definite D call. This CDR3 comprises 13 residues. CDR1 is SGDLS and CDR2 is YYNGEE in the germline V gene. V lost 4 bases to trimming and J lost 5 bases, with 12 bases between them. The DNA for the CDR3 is TGTGCCAGCAGCCTCAGCAGTCCGGAGACCCAGTACTTC. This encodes CASSLSSPETQYF.

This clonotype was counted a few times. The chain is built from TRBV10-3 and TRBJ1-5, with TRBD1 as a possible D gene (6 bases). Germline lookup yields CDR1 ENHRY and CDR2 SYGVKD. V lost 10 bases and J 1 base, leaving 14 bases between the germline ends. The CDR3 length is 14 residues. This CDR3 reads CATHYGQSNQPQHF. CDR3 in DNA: TGTGCCACGCACTACGGACAGAGCAATCAGCCCCAGCATTTT.

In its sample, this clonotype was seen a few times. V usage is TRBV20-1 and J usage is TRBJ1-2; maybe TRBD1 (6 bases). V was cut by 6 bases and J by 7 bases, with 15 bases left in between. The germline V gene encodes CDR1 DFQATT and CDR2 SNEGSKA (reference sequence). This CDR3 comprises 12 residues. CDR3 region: CSARRGGAGYTF. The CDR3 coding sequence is TGCAGTGCCCGTCGAGGGGGGGCTGGCTACACCTTC.

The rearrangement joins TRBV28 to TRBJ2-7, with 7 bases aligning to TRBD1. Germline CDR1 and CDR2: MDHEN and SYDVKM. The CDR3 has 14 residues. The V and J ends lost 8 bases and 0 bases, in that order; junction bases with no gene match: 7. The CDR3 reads CASRTPGGSYEQYF. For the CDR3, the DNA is TGTGCCAGCCGAACCCCAGGGGGCTCCTACGAGCAGTACTTC.

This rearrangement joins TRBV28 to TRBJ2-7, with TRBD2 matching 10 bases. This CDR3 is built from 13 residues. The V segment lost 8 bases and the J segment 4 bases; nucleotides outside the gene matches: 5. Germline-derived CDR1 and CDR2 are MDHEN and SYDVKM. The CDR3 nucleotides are TGTGCCAGCGGTATAGCGGGAGGATACGAGCAGTACTTC. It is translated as CASGIAGGYEQYF.

The CDR3 coding sequence is TGTGCCAGCTCACCACCGACGGTACCCGAGCAGTACTTC. Its translation is CASSPPTVPEQYF. The rearrangement joins TRBV18 to TRBJ2-7; D is uncertain. The V gene's germline CDR1 is KGHSH and CDR2 LQKENI. The CDR3 is made up of 13 amino acids. V lost 0 bases to trimming and J lost 6 bases, with 9 bases between them.

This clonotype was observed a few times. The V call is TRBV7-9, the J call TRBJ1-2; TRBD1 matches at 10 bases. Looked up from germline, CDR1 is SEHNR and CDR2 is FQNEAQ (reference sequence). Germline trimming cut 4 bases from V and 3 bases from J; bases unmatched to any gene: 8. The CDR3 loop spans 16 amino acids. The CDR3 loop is CASSSDYGQGDYGYTF. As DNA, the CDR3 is TGTGCCAGCAGCTCAGACTACGGACAGGGGGACTATGGCTACACCTTC.

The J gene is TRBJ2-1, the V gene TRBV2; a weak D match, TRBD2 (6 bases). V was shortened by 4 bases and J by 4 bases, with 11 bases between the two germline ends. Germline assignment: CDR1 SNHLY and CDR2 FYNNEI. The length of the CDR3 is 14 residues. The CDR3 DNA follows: TGTGCCAGCAGTGCGGCGGGACTGTACAATGAGCAGTTCTTC. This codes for CASSAAGLYNEQFF. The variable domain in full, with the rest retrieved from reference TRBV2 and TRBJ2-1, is EPEVTQTPSHQVTQMGQEVILRCVPISNHLYFYWYRQILGQKVEFLVSFYNNEISEKSEIFDDQFSVERPDGSNFTLKIRSTKLEDSAMYFCASSAAGLYNEQFFGPGTRLTVL.

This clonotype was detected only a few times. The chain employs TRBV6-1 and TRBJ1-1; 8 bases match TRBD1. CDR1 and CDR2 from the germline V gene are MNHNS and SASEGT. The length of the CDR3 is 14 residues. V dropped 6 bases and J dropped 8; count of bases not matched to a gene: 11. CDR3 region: CASRKGQVVGEAFF. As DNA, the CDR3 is TGTGCCAGCAGAAAGGGACAGGTCGTAGGCGAAGCTTTCTTT.

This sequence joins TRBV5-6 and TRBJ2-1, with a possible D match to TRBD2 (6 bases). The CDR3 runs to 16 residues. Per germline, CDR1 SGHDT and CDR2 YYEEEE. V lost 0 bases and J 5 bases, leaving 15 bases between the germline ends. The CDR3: CASSLVTSLGNNEQFF. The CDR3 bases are TGTGCCAGCAGCTTGGTTACTAGCCTGGGGAACAATGAGCAGTTCTTC.

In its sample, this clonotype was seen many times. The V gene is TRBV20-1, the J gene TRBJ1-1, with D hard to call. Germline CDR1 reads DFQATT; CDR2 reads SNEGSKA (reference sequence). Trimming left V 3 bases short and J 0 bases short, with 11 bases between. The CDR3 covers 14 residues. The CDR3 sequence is CSARISGMNTEAFF. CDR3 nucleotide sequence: TGCAGTGCTAGGATTTCGGGCATGAACACTGAAGCTTTCTTT.

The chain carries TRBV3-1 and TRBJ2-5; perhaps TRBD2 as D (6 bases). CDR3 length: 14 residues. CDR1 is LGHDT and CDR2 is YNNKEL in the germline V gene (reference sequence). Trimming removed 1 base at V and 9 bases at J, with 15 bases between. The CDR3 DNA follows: TGTGCCAGCAGCCAAGGGGCAGGTTCGGGGGCCCAGTACTTC. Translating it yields CASSQGAGSGAQYF.

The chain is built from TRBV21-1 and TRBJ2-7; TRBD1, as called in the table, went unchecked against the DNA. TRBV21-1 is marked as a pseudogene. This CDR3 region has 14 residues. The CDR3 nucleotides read TGTGCCAGTCCCTTAGAGGACAGGGGCTACGAGCAGTACTTC. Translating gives CASPLEDRGYEQYF.

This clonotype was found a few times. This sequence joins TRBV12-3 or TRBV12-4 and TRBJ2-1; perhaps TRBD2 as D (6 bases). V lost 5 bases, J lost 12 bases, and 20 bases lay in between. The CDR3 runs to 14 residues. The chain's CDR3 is CASSGAGGSGGQFF. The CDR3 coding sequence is TGTGCCAGCAGTGGGGCCGGGGGATCAGGAGGGCAGTTCTTC.

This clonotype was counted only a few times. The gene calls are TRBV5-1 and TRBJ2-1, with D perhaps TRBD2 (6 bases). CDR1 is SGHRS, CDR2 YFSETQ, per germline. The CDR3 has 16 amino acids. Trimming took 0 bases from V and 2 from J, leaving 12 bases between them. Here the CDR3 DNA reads TGCGCCAGCAGCTTGGTTCCGGGAGTCCCCTACAATGAGCAGTTCTTC. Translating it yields CASSLVPGVPYNEQFF.

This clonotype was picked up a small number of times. For the CDR3, the DNA is TGCGCCAGCAGCCAGATCAGGGGCGGTGAAAAACTGTTTTTT. Translation: CASSQIRGGEKLFF. The chain carries TRBV5-1 and TRBJ1-4; possibly TRBD1 for D (6 bases). The CDR3 loop spans 14 amino acids. V lost 4 bases, J lost 7 bases, and 14 bases lay in between. Germline V CDR1 and CDR2: SGHRS, YFSETQ.

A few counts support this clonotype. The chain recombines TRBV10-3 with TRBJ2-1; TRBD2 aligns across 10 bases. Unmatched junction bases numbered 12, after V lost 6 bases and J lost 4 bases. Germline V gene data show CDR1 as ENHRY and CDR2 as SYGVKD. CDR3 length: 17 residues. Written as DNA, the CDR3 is TGTGCCATCAGCGGGGGGGGACTAGCGAGAGGATACAATGAGCAGTTCTTC. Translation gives CAISGGGLARGYNEQFF.

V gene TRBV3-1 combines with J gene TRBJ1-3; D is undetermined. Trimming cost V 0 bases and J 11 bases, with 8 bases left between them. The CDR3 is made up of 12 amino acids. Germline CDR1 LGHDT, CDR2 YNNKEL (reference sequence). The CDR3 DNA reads TGTGCCAGCAGCCAAGATTCGTGGGCCATATATTTT. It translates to CASSQDSWAIYF.

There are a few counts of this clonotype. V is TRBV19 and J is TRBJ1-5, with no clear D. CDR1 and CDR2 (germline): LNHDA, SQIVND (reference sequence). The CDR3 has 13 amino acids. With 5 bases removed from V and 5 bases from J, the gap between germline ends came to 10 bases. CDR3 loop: CASSPAMHQPQHF. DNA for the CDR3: TGTGCCAGTAGTCCGGCTATGCATCAGCCCCAGCATTTT.

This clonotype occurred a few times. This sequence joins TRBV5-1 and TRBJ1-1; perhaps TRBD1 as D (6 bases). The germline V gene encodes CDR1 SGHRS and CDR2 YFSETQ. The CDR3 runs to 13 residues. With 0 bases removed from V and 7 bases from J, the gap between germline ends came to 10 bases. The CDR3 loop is CASSLGDNYEAFF. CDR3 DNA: TGCGCCAGCAGCTTGGGGGACAATTATGAAGCTTTCTTT.

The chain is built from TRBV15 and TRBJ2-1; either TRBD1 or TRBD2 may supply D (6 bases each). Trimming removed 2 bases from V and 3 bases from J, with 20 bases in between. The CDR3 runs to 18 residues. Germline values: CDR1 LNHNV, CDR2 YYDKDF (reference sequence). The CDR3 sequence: CATSRPRLRGELYNEQFF. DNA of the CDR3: TGTGCCACCAGCAGACCCCGTTTAAGGGGGGAGCTCTACAATGAGCAGTTCTTC.

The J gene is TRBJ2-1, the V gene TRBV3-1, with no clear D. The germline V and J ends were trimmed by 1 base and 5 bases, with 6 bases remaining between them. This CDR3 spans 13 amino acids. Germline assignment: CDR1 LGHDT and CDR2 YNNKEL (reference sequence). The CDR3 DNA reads TGTGCCAGCAGCCAAGCATATGACAATGAGCAGTTCTTC. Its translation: CASSQAYDNEQFF.

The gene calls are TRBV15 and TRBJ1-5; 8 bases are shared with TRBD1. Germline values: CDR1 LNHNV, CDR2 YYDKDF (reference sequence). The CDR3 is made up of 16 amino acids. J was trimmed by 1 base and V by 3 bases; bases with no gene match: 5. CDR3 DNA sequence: TGTGCCACCAGCAGCTTCAGGGGGCTGAGCAATCAGCCCCAGCATTTT. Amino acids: CATSSFRGLSNQPQHF.

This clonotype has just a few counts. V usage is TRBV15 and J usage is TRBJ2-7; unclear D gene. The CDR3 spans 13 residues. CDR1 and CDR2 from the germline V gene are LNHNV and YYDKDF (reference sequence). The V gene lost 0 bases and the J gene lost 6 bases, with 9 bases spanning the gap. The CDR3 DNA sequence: TGTGCCACCAGCAGAGACAGGATCGGCGAGCAGTACTTC. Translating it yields CATSRDRIGEQYF.